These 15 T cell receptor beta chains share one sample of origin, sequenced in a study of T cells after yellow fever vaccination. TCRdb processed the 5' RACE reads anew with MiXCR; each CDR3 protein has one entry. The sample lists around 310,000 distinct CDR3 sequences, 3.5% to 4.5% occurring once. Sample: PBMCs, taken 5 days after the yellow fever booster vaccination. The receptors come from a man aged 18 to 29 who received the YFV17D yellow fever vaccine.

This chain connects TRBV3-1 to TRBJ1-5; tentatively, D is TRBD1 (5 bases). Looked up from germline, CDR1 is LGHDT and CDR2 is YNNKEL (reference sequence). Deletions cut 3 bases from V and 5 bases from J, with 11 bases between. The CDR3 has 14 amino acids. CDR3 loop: CASSQVQGDQPQHF. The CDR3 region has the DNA TGTGCCAGCAGCCAGGTGCAGGGCGATCAGCCCCAGCATTTT.

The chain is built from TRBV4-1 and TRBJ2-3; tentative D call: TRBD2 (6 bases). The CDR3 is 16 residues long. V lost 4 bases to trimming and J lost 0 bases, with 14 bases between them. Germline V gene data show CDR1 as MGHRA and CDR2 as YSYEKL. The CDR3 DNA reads TGCGCCAGCAGCCCTATAGGGGAGGCAAGCACAGATACGCAGTATTTT. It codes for CASSPIGEASTDTQYF.

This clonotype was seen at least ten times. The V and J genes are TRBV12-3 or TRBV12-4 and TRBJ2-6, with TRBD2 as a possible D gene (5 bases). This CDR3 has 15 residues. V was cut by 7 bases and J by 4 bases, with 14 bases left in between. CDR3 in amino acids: CASTLRGSGANVLTF. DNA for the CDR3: TGTGCCAGCACGCTCCGGGGATCCGGGGCCAACGTCCTGACTTTC.

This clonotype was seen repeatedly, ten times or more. The CDR3 sequence: CASSTGGGTGELFF. CDR3 sequence (DNA): TGCGCCAGCAGCACGGGCGGTGGCACCGGGGAGCTGTTTTTT. This chain connects TRBV5-1 to TRBJ2-2; unclear D gene. The V gene's germline CDR1 is SGHRS and CDR2 YFSETQ. CDR3 length equals 14 residues. With 4 bases removed from V and 4 bases from J, the gap between germline ends came to 11 bases.

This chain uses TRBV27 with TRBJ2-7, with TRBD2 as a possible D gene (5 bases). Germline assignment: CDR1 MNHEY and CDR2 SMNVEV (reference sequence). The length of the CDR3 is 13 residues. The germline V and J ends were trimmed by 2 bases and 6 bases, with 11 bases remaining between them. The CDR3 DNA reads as TGTGCCAGCAGTTTAAGTGAGGGTTCCGAGCAGTACGTC. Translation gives CASSLSEGSEQYV.

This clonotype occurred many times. CDR3 amino acids: CASSATGESVGELFF. The CDR3 nucleotides read TGTGCCAGCAGTGCCACAGGGGAATCGGTCGGGGAGCTGTTTTTT. The chain uses TRBV12-3 or TRBV12-4 and TRBJ2-2; 7 nucleotides line up with TRBD1. CDR3 size: 15 residues. After removal of 5 bases from V and 7 bases from J, the junction contained 10 bases not matched to a gene.

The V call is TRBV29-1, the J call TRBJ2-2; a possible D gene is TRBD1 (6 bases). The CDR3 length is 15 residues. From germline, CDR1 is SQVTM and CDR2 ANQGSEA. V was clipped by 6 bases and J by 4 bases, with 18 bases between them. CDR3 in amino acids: CSVIQGRGSTGELFF. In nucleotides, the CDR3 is TGCAGCGTGATTCAGGGGCGAGGGAGCACCGGGGAGCTGTTTTTT.

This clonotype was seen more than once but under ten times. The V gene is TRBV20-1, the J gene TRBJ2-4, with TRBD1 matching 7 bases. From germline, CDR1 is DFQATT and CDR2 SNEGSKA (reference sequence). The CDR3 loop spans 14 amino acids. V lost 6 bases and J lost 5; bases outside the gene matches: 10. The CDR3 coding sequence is TGCAGTGCGCTCGACCTCGGGACAGAAAACATTCAGTACTTC. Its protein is CSALDLGTENIQYF.

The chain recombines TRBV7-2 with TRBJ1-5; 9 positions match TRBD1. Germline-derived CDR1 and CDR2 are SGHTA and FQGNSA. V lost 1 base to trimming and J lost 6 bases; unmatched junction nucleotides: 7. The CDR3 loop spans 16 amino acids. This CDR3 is CASSLDGTGLGQPQHF. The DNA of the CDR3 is TGTGCCAGCAGCTTAGACGGGACAGGGCTAGGTCAGCCCCAGCATTTT.

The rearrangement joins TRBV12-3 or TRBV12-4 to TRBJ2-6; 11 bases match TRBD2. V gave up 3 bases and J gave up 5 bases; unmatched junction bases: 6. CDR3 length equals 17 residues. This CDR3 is CASSLFSGGAWANVLTF. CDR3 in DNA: TGTGCCAGCAGTTTGTTTAGCGGGGGGGCCTGGGCCAACGTCCTGACTTTC.

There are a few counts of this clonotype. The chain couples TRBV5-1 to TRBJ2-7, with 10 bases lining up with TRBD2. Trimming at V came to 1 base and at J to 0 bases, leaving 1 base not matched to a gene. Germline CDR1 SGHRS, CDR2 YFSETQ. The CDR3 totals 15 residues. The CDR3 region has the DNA TGCGCCAGCAGCTTGAGCGGGGGGGTCTCCTACGAGCAGTACTTC. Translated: CASSLSGGVSYEQYF. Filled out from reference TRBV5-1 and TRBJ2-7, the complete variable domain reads KAGVTQTPRYLIKTRGQQVTLSCSPISGHRSVSWYQQTPGQGLQFLFEYFSETQRNKGNFPGRFSGRQFSNSRSEMNVSTLELGDSALYLCASSLSGGVSYEQYFGPGTRLTVT.

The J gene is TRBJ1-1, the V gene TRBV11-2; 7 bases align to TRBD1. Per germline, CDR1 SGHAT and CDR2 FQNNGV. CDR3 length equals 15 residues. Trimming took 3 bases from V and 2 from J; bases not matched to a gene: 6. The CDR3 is CASSFAGDRNTEAFF. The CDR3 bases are TGTGCCAGCAGCTTCGCAGGGGACAGAAACACTGAAGCTTTCTTT.

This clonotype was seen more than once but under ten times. The CDR3 nucleotides read TGTGCCAGCAGTTTGACCCGGTTCTCCTACAATGAGCAGTTCTTC. Amino acid sequence: CASSLTRFSYNEQFF. The chain couples TRBV28 to TRBJ2-1; D is uncertain. Germline CDR1 and CDR2: MDHEN and SYDVKM. V lost 3 bases and J lost 0, with 9 bases in between. The CDR3 contains 15 residues.

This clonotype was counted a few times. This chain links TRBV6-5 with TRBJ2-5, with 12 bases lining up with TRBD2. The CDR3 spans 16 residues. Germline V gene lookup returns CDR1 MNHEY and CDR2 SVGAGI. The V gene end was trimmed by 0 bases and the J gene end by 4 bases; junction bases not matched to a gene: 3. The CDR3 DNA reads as TGTGCCAGCAGTTACTCGCTAGCGGGGGGGCTAGAGACCCAGTACTTC. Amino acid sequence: CASSYSLAGGLETQYF.

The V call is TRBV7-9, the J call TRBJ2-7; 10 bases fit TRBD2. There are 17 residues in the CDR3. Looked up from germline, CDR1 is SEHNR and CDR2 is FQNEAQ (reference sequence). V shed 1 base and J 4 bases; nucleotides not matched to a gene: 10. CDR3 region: CASSLVLGAGGRYEQYV. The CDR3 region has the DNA TGTGCCAGCAGCTTAGTTCTGGGAGCGGGGGGGCGGTACGAGCAGTACGTC.